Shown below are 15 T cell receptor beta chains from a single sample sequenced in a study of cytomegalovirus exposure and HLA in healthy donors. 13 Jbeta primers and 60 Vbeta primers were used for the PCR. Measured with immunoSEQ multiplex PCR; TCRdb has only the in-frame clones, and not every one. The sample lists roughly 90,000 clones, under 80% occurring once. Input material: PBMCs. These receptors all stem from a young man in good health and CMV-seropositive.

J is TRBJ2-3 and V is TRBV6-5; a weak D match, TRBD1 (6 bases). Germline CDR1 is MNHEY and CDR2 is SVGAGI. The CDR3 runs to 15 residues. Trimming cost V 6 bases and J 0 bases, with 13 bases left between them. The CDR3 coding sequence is TGTGCCAGCAGCTCTACAGGGATTAGCACAGATACGCAGTATTTT. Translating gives CASSSTGISTDTQYF.

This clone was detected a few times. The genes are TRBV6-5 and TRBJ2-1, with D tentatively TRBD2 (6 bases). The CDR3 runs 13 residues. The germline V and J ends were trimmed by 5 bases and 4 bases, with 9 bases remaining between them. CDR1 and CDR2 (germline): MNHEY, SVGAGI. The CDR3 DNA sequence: TGTGCCAGCAGTCCCGGGACTTACAATGAGCAGTTCTTC. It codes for CASSPGTYNEQFF.

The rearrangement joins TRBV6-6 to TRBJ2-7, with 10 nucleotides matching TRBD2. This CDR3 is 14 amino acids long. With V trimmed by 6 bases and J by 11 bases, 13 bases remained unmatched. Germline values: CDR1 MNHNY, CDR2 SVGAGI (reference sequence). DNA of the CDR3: TGTGCCAGCAGCTCTCTAGCGGGGGTTGGGCCTGAGTACTTC. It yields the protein CASSSLAGVGPEYF.

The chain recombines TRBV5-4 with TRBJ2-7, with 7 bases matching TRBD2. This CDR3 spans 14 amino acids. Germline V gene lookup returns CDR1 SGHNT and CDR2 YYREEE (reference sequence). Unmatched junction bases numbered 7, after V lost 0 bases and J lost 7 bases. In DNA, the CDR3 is TGTGCCAGCAGCTTGGTGGGGGGGTCGGGGGAGCAGTACTTC. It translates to CASSLVGGSGEQYF.

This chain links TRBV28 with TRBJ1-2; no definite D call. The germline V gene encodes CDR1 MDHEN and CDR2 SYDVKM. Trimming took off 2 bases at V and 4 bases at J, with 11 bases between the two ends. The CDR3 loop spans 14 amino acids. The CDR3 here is CASSLVQAVYGYTF. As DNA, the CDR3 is TGTGCCAGCAGTTTAGTCCAGGCCGTCTATGGCTACACCTTC.

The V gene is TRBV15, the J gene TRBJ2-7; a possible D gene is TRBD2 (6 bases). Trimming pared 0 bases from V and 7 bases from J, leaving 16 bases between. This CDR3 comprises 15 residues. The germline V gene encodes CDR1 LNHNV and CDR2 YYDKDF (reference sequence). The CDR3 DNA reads TGTGCCACCAGCAGAGAACTAGCTAGGTCGCGAGAGCAGTACTTC. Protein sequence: CATSRELARSREQYF.

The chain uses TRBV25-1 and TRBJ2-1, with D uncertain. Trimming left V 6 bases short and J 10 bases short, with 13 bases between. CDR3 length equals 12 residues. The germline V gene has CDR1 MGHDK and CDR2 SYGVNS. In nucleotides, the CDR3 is TGTGCCAGCAGAACCCCACAATTCGAGCAGTTCTTC. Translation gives CASRTPQFEQFF. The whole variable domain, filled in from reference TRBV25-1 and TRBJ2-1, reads EADIYQTPRYLVIGTGKKITLECSQTMGHDKMYWYQQDPGMELHLIHYSYGVNSTEKGDLSSESTVSRIRTEHFPLTLESARPSHTSQYLCASRTPQFEQFFGPGTRLTVL.

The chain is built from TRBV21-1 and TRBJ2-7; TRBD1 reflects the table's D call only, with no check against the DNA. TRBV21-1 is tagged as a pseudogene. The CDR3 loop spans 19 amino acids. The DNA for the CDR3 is TGTGCCAGCAGCAAATGCCGAGTGTCCCGGCAGGGTGACTCCTACGAGCAGTACTTC. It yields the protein CASSKCRVSRQGDSYEQYF.

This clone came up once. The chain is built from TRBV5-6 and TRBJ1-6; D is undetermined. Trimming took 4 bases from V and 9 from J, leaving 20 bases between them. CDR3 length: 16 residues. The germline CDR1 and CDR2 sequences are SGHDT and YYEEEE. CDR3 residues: CASSLPGGRRRSPLHF. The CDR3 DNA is TGTGCCAGCAGCCTTCCCGGCGGAAGGAGGCGTTCACCCCTCCACTTT.

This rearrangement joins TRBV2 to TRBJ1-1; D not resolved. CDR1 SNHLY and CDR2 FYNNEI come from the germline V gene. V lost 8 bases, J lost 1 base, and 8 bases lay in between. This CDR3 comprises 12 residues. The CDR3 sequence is CASGRQNTEAFF. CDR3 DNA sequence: TGTGCCAGCGGTCGACAGAACACTGAAGCTTTCTTT.

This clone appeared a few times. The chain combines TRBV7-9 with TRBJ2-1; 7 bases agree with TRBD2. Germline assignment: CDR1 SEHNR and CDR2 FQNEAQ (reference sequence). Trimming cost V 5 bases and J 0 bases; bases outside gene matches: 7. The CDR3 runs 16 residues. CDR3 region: CASSPGEGSSYNEQFF. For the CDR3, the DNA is TGTGCCAGCAGCCCCGGGGAGGGGAGCTCCTACAATGAGCAGTTCTTC.

CDR3 sequence: CATSSWTGALAFF. In DNA, the CDR3 is TGTGCCACCAGCAGTTGGACAGGGGCTTTGGCTTTCTTT. The chain links TRBV15 to TRBJ1-1; 9 bases line up with TRBD1. V was clipped by 3 bases and J by 11 bases; unmatched bases: 7. The CDR3 is 13 residues long. Germline V lookup: CDR1 LNHNV, CDR2 YYDKDF (reference sequence). Complete variable domain (other parts from reference TRBV15 and TRBJ1-1): DAMVIQNPRYQVTQFGKPVTLSCSQTLNHNVMYWYQQKSSQAPKLLFHYYDKDFNNEADTPDNFQSRRPNTSFCFLDIRSPGLGDTAMYLCATSSWTGALAFFGQGTRLTVV.

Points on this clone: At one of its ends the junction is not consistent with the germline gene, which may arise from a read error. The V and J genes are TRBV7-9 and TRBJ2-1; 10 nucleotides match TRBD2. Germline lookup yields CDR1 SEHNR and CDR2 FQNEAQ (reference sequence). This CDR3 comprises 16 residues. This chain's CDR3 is CSSSYRTSGDNNEQFF. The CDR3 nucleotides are TGTTCCAGCAGCTACCGGACTAGCGGAGATAACAATGAGCAGTTCTTC.

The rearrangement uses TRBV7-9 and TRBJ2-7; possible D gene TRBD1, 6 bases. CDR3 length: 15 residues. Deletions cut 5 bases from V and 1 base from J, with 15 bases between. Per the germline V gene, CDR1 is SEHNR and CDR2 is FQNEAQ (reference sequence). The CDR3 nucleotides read TGTGCCAGCAGCCCCCGGGACACAGTATCCTACGAGCAGTACTTC. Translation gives CASSPRDTVSYEQYF. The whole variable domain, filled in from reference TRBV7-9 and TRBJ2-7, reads DTGVSQNPRHKITKRGQNVTFRCDPISEHNRLYWYRQTLGQGPEFLTYFQNEAQLEKSRLLSDRFSAERPKGSFSTLEIQRTEQGDSAMYLCASSPRDTVSYEQYFGPGTRLTVT.

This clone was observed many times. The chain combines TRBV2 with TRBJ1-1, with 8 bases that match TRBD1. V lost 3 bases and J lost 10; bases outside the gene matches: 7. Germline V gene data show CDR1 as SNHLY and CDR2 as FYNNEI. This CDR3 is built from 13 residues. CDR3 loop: CASSDLQGAGAFF. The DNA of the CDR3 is TGTGCCAGCAGTGACCTGCAGGGGGCGGGAGCTTTCTTT.